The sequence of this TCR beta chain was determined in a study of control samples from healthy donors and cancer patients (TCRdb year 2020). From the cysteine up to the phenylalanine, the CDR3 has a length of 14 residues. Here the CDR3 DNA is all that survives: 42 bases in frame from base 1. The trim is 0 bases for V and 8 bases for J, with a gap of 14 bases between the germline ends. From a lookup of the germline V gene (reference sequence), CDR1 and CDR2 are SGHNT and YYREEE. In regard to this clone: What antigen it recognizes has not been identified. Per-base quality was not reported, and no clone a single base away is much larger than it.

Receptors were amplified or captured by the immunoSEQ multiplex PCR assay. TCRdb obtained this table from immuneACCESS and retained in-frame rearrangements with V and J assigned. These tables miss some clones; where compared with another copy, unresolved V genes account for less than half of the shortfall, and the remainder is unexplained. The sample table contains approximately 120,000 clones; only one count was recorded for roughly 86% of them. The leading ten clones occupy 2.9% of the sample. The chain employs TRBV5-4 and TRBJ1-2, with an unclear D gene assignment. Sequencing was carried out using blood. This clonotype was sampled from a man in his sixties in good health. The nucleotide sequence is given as TGTGCCAGCAGCTTGGATATGGGAACCGGAGGCTACACCTTC. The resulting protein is CASSLDMGTGGYTF.